This T cell receptor (beta chain) derives from a study of T cells in Graves' hyperthyroidism and ophthalmopathy. Graves' hyperthyroidism is called stable when ophthalmopathy does not progress within 18 months. Amplification of TCR beta CDR3 regions used RNA as the template. TCR CDR3 underwent first-round RT-PCR with the HTBI primer set. TCRdb passed the multiplex PCR reads through MiXCR, listing each CDR3 protein once. Of roughly 100,000 distinct CDR3 sequences in the sample, 40% to 50% were seen once. This clonotype was recorded at least ten times. This CDR3 is 14 amino acids long. Trimming pared 0 bases from V and 4 bases from J, leaving 9 bases between. The germline V gene has CDR1 SGHRS and CDR2 YFSETQ.

The source material was blood. This sequence originates from a man aged 40-55 years with Graves' hyperthyroidism. This chain links TRBV5-1 with TRBJ2-3; TRBD1 is a possible D gene (5 bases). The CDR3 is CASSLGQRPDTQYF. CDR3 in DNA: TGCGCCAGCAGCTTGGGACAGAGACCAGATACGCAGTATTTT.